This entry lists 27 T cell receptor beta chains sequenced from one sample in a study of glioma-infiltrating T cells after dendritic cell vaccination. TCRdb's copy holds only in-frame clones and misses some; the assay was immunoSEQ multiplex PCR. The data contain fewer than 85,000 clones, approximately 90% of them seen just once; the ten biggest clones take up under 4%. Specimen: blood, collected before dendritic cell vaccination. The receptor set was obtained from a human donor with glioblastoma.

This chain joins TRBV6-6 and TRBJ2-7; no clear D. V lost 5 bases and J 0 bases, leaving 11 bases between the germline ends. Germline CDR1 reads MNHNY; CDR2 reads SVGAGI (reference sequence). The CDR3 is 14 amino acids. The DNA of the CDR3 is TGTGCCAGCAGTCCCAGTCCTAGCTCCTACGAGCAGTACTTC. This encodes CASSPSPSSYEQYF.

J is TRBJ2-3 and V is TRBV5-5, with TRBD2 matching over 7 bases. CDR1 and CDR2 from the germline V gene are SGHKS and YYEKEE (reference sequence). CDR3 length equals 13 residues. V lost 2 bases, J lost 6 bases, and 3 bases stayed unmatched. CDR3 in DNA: TGTGCCAGCAGCTTCCAACTAGCGGATACGCAGTATTTT. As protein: CASSFQLADTQYF.

CDR3 residues: CAWRGWGSVGFYGYTF. The CDR3, as DNA: TGTGCCTGGAGGGGGTGGGGCTCGGTCGGGTTTTATGGCTACACCTTC. V and J are TRBV30 and TRBJ1-2; tentatively, D is TRBD1 (5 bases). Germline-derived CDR1 and CDR2 are GTSNPN and SVGIG (reference sequence). The CDR3 loop spans 16 amino acids. Trimming pared 3 bases from V and 5 bases from J, leaving 22 bases between.

The CDR3 DNA reads TGCGCCAGCAGCTTCCGACCGGGAGATACGCAGTATTTT. Its protein product is CASSFRPGDTQYF. The V and J genes are TRBV4-1 and TRBJ2-3; D is ambiguous. The CDR3 extends over 13 amino acids. V was clipped by 5 bases and J by 5 bases, with 11 bases between them. The V gene's germline CDR1 is MGHRA and CDR2 YSYEKL.

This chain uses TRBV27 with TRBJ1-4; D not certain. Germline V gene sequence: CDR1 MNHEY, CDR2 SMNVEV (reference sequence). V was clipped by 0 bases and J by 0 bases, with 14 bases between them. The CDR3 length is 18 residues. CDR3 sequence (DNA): TGTGCCAGCAGTTTATCGATACCAGGATTCGCAACTAATGAAAAACTGTTTTTT. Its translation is CASSLSIPGFATNEKLFF.

DNA for the CDR3: TGTGCCAGCAGCACCCCTGGAGGGTTAGGTGGGCCCCAGCATTTT. Translated, it gives CASSTPGGLGGPQHF. V usage is TRBV21-1 and J usage is TRBJ1-5. TRBV21-1 is reported as a pseudogene. The CDR3 is 15 residues long.

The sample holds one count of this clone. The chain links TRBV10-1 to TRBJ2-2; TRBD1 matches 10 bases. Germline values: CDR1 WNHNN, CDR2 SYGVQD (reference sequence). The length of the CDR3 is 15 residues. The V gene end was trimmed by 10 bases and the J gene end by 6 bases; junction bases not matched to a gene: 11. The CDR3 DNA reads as TGCGCCACCTCCTCGGGGACAGGGGCGGCCGGGGAGCTGTTTTTT. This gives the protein CATSSGTGAAGELFF.

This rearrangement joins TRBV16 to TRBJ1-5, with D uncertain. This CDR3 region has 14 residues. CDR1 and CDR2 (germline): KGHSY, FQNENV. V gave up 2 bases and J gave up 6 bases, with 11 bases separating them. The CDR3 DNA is TGTGCCAGCAGCCAAACGCGGGCGGGTCAGCCCCAGCATTTT. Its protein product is CASSQTRAGQPQHF.

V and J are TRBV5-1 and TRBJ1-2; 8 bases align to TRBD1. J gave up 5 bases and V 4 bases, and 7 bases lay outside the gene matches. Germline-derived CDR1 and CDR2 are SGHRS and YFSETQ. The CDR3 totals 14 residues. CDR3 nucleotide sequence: TGCGCCAGCAGCACCGGACAGGGTATTTATGGCTACACCTTC. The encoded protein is CASSTGQGIYGYTF.

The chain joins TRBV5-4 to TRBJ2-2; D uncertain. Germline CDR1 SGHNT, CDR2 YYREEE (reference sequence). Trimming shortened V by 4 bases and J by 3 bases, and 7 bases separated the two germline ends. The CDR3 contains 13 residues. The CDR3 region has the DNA TGTGCCAGCAGCCGGGTGGACACCGGGGAGCTGTTTTTT. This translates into CASSRVDTGELFF.

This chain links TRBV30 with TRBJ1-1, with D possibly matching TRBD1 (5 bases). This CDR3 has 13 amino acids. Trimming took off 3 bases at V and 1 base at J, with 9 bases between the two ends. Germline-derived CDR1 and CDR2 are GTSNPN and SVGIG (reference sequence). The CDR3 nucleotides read TGTGCCTGGAGGCAGGGCTGGAACACTGAAGCTTTCTTT. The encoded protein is CAWRQGWNTEAFF.

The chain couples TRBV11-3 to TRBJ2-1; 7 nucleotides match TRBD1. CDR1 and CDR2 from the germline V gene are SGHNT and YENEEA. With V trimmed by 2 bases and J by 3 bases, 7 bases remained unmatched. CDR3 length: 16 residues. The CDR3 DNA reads TGTGCCAGCAGCTTAAATGTTTGGGACAGCTACAATGAGCAGTTCTTC. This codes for CASSLNVWDSYNEQFF.

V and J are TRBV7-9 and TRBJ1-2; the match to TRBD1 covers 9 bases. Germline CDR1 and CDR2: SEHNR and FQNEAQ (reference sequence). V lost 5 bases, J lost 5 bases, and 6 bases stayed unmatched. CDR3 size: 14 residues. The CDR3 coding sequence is TGTGCCAGCAGCCTTGGGACAGGGTGGTATGGCTACACCTTC. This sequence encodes CASSLGTGWYGYTF.

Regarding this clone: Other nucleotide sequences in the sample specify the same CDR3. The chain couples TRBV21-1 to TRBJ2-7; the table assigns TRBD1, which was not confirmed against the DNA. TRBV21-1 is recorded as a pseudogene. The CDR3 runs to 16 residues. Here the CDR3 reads CASSTTRRAGEHEQYF. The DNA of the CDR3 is TGTGCCAGCAGCACCACCCGGCGGGCAGGGGAGCACGAGCAGTACTTC.

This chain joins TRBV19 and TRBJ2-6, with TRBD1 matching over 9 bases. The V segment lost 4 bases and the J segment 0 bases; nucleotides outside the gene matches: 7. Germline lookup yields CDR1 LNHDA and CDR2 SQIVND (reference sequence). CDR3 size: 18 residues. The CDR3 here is CASSTGTGSVSGANVLTF. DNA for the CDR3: TGTGCCAGTAGTACCGGGACAGGGTCCGTCTCTGGGGCCAACGTCCTGACTTTC.

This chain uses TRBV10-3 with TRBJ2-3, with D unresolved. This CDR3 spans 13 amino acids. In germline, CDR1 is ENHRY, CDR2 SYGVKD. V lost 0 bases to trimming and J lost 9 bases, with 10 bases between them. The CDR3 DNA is TGTGCCATCAGTGAGTCGAAAATGGAGACGCAGTATTTT. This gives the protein CAISESKMETQYF.

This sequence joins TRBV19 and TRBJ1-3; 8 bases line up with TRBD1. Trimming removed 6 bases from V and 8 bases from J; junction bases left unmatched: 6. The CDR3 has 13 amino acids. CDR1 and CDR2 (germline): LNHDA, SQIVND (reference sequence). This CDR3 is CASRPTGEDTIYF. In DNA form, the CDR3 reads TGTGCCAGTAGACCGACAGGGGAGGACACCATATATTTT.

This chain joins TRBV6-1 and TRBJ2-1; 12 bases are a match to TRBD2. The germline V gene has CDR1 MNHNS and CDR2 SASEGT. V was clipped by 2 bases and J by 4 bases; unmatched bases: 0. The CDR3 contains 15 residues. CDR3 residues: CASSELAGGYNEQFF. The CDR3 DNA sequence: TGTGCCAGCAGTGAACTAGCGGGGGGGTACAATGAGCAGTTCTTC.

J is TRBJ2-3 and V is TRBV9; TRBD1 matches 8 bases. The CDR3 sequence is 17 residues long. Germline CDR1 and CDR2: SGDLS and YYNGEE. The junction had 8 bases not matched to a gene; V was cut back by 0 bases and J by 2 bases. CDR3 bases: TGTGCCAGCAGCGTAGCGTGGCGGCAGGGGGCCACAGATACGCAGTATTTT. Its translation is CASSVAWRQGATDTQYF.

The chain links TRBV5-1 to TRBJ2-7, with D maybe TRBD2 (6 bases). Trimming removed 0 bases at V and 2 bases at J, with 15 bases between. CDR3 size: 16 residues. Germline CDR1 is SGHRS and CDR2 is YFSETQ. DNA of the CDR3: TGCGCCAGCAGCTTGGGATCACCGGGGGAGCCCTACGAGCAGTACTTC. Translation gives CASSLGSPGEPYEQYF.

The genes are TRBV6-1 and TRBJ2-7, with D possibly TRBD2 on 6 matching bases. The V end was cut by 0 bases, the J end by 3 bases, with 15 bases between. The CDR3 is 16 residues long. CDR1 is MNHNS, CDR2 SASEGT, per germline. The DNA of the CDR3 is TGTGCCAGCAGTGAAGCAGAGGGACGGGGGTACTACGAGCAGTACTTC. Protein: CASSEAEGRGYYEQYF.

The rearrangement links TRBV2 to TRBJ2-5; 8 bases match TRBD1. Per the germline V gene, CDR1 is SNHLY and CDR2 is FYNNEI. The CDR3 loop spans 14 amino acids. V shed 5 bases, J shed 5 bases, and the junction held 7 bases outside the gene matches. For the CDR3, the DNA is TGTGCCAGCAGTAAAGACAGGGGCGGGGAGACCCAGTACTTC. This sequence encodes CASSKDRGGETQYF.

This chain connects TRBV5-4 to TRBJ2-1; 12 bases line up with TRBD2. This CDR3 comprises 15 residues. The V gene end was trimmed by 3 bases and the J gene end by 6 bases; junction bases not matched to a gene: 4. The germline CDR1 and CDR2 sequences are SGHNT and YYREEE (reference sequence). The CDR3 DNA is TGTGCCAGCAGCTCGCCTAGCGGGAGGGCCAATGAGCAGTTCTTC. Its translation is CASSSPSGRANEQFF.

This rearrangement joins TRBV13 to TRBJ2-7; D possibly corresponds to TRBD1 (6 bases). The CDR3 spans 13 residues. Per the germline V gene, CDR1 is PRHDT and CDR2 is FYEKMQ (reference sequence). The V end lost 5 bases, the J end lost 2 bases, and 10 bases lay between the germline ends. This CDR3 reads CASSPGQPYEQYF. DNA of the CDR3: TGTGCCAGCAGCCCCGGACAGCCCTACGAGCAGTACTTC. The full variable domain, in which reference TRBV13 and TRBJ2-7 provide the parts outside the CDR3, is AAGVIQSPRHLIKEKRETATLKCYPIPRHDTVYWYQQGPGQDPQFLISFYEKMQSDKGSIPDRFSAQQFSDYHSELNMSSLELGDSALYFCASSPGQPYEQYFGPGTRLTVT.

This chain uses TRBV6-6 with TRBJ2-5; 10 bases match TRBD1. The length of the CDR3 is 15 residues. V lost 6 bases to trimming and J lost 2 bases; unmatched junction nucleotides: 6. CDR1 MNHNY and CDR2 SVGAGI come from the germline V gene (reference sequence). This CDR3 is CASRAPGQGQETQYF. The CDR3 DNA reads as TGTGCCAGCAGAGCTCCGGGACAGGGGCAAGAGACCCAGTACTTC.

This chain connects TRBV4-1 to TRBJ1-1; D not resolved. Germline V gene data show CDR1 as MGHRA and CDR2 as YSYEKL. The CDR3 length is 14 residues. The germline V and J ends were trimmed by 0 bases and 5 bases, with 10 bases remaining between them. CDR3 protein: CASSQDTLVTEAFF. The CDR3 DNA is TGCGCCAGCAGCCAAGATACTTTGGTTACTGAAGCTTTCTTT.

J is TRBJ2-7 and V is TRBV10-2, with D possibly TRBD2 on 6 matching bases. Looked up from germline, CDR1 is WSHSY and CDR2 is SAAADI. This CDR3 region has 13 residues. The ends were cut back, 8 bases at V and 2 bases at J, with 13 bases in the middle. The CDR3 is CASSLGEAYEQYF. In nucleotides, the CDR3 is TGCGCCAGCTCTCTAGGGGAGGCCTACGAGCAGTACTTC.